This T cell receptor beta chain is from a study of CD8+ T cells in alopecia areata. In the study overall: Patients in the treated group were given tofacitinib by mouth, 5 to 10 mg twice a day. Overall study results and limits: Resident alphabeta T-cell populations of normal skin are likewise subject to sequencing in scalp samples. Lesional scalp, notably in alopecia totalis/universalis, had clonality above that of normal scalp.

As regards this clone: Antigen unknown. At one end the junction does not follow the germline gene, possibly because of a read error.

Sequencing used cDNA as its template, made by extracting RNA and reverse transcribing it. Method: immunoSEQ multiplex PCR; TCRdb's copy keeps in-frame clones and lacks some. Seen here are around 160,000 clones, over 80% observed once, and the top ten hold around 15%. This CDR3 contains 15 residues. The germline gives CDR1 SGHTA, CDR2 FQGTGA. Alopecia areata patients gave lesional scalp punch biopsies and peripheral blood samples. The chain recombines TRBV7-3 with TRBJ2-3, with 8 bases lining up with TRBD1. This receptor was taken from a human donor with alopecia areata. The specimen was CD8+ T cells sorted from blood, collected at week 0. CDR3 bases: TGTGCCATCAGCTCCCGGACAGGGAGCACAGATACGCAGTATTTT. It yields the protein CAISSRTGSTDTQYF.